One and the same sample provided the 30 T cell receptor beta chains below, sequenced in a study of cytomegalovirus exposure and HLA in healthy donors. The PCR employed 60 Vbeta primers together with 13 Jbeta primers. The method was immunoSEQ multiplex PCR; TCRdb's version includes in-frame clones alone and lacks a portion of them. The sample includes 60,000 to 70,000 clones, roughly 80% of them seen just once. The material sequenced was PBMCs. These receptors came from a woman in her thirties in good health and CMV-seronegative.

The rearrangement uses TRBV7-8 and TRBJ1-5; no firm D call. The length of the CDR3 is 15 residues. Deletions cut 5 bases from V and 0 bases from J, with 11 bases between. Germline loops: CDR1 SGHVS, CDR2 FQNEAQ. CDR3 sequence (DNA): TGTGCCAGCAGCCCAAGGAGGATTAGCAATCAGCCCCAGCATTTT. Residues: CASSPRRISNQPQHF.

There are a few counts of this clone. The DNA of the CDR3 is TGCGCCAGCAGCCAAGAAGCACAGGGGTACACTGAAGCTTTCTTT. The encoded protein is CASSQEAQGYTEAFF. This chain links TRBV4-1 with TRBJ1-1; TRBD1 matches 7 bases. J lost 3 bases, V lost 0 bases, and 4 bases had no gene match. This CDR3 has 15 amino acids. Germline lookup yields CDR1 MGHRA and CDR2 YSYEKL.

CDR3 bases: TGTGCCAGTAGTTACACAGGGGTGGATGAAAAACTGTTTTTT. It specifies CASSYTGVDEKLFF. This chain connects TRBV19 to TRBJ1-4; 7 nucleotides line up with TRBD1. Germline V gene data show CDR1 as LNHDA and CDR2 as SQIVND (reference sequence). J was trimmed by 6 bases and V by 5 bases; bases with no gene match: 6. The CDR3 has 14 residues.

The chain has TRBV21-1 and TRBJ2-7; the D segment call TRBD2 is taken from the table without a DNA check. TRBV21-1 is designated a pseudogene. The CDR3 runs 16 residues. CDR3 sequence: CASSKVTSGGPYEQYF. Here the CDR3 DNA reads TGTGCCAGCAGCAAAGTAACTAGCGGGGGGCCCTATGAGCAGTACTTC.

There are a few counts of this clone. This sequence joins TRBV7-9 and TRBJ2-7; maybe TRBD2 (6 bases). This CDR3 contains 14 residues. Looked up from germline, CDR1 is SEHNR and CDR2 is FQNEAQ (reference sequence). V was cut by 3 bases and J by 7 bases, with 16 bases left in between. The CDR3 protein is CASSFWRGRLEQYF. In nucleotides, the CDR3 is TGTGCCAGCAGCTTCTGGCGGGGTAGGTTGGAGCAGTACTTC.

The chain couples TRBV7-9 to TRBJ2-3; 8 bases are a match to TRBD2. V trimming: 5 bases; J trimming: 1 base; junction bases outside the gene matches: 2. Germline assignment: CDR1 SEHNR and CDR2 FQNEAQ (reference sequence). The CDR3 has 14 residues. The CDR3 loop is CASSQAGGTDTQYF. The CDR3 DNA is TGTGCCAGCAGCCAAGCGGGGGGCACAGATACGCAGTATTTT.

This sequence joins TRBV7-9 and TRBJ2-7; TRBD2 agrees at 13 bases. CDR1 and CDR2 from the germline V gene are SEHNR and FQNEAQ (reference sequence). The trim removed 1 base at V and 2 bases at J, leaving 8 bases unmatched. The CDR3 sequence is 18 residues long. The CDR3 nucleotides read TGTGCCAGCAGCTTAGACGGACTAGCGGGGGCCGCTACCTACGAGCAGTACTTC. Its translation: CASSLDGLAGAATYEQYF. Full variable domain (remainder filled in from reference TRBV7-9 and TRBJ2-7): DTGVSQNPRHKITKRGQNVTFRCDPISEHNRLYWYRQTLGQGPEFLTYFQNEAQLEKSRLLSDRFSAERPKGSFSTLEIQRTEQGDSAMYLCASSLDGLAGAATYEQYFGPGTRLTVT.

This sequence joins TRBV5-8 and TRBJ1-1; D remains ambiguous. The germline V and J ends were trimmed by 1 base and 8 bases, with 6 bases remaining between them. This CDR3 comprises 11 residues. Germline V gene sequence: CDR1 SGHTS, CDR2 YDEGEE. CDR3 nucleotide sequence: TGTGCCAGCAGCTTGAGAGGGGAAGCTTTCTTT. Its translation is CASSLRGEAFF.

The rearrangement links TRBV6-6 to TRBJ2-7; D gene ambiguous. V lost 2 bases and J lost 0, with 11 bases in between. The CDR3 loop spans 15 amino acids. The germline CDR1 and CDR2 sequences are MNHNY and SVGAGI (reference sequence). This CDR3 is CASSYMSESSYEQYF. The CDR3 nucleotides are TGTGCCAGCAGTTACATGTCGGAGAGCTCCTACGAGCAGTACTTC.

This chain uses TRBV7-2 with TRBJ1-1; weak D call: TRBD1 (5 bases). V was trimmed by 1 base and J by 6 bases, leaving 15 bases between them. The CDR3 is 15 residues long. Per the germline V gene, CDR1 is SGHTA and CDR2 is FQGNSA. The CDR3 here is CASSLGQGLRPEAFF. Here the CDR3 DNA reads TGTGCCAGCAGCTTAGGTCAGGGCTTAAGGCCTGAAGCTTTCTTT.

This chain joins TRBV11-3 and TRBJ2-1, with 10 bases identical to TRBD2. This CDR3 has 15 amino acids. Unmatched junction bases numbered 4, after V lost 5 bases and J lost 3 bases. The germline V gene has CDR1 SGHNT and CDR2 YENEEA. The CDR3, as DNA: TGTGCCAGCAGCACTGTAGCGGGGGGCTACAATGAGCAGTTCTTC. It codes for CASSTVAGGYNEQFF.

The DNA of the CDR3 is TGTGCCAGTAGGTCCGCGGGCCCCCCAGTATGTGAAGCTTTCTTT. Translation: CASRSAGPPVCEAFF. The J gene is TRBJ1-1, the V gene TRBV19, with no clear D. The germline CDR1 and CDR2 sequences are LNHDA and SQIVND (reference sequence). The CDR3 consists of 15 residues. V was cut by 6 bases and J by 7 bases, with 21 bases left in between.

The V and J genes are TRBV2 and TRBJ1-2, with 7 bases that match TRBD1. V lost 5 bases, J lost 5 bases, and 5 bases stayed unmatched. The CDR3 runs to 13 residues. Germline V gene data show CDR1 as SNHLY and CDR2 as FYNNEI. Here the CDR3 DNA reads TGTGCCAGCAGTCACCGGGACAGATATGGCTACACCTTC. This encodes CASSHRDRYGYTF.

This chain uses TRBV16 with TRBJ1-1; the match to TRBD1 covers 9 bases. The CDR3 runs 15 residues. Germline V gene data show CDR1 as KGHSY and CDR2 as FQNENV. Trimming took 1 base from V and 5 from J; bases not matched to a gene: 5. The CDR3 DNA sequence: TGTGCCAGCAGCCAATGGGACAGGGTGAGGACTGAAGCTTTCTTT. Protein product: CASSQWDRVRTEAFF.

The CDR3: CASSYGTGNNSPLHF. CDR3 coding DNA: TGTGCCAGCAGCTATGGGACAGGGAATAATTCACCCCTCCACTTT. The gene calls are TRBV5-8 and TRBJ1-6, with 9 nucleotides matching TRBD1. CDR1 is SGHTS and CDR2 is YDEGEE in the germline V gene. This CDR3 region has 15 residues. The V and J ends lost 3 bases and 5 bases, in that order; junction bases with no gene match: 3.

This clone was detected only a few times. V gene TRBV19 combines with J gene TRBJ2-7; D possibly corresponds to TRBD2 (6 bases). V lost 8 bases and J 7 bases, leaving 27 bases between the germline ends. From germline, CDR1 is LNHDA and CDR2 SQIVND (reference sequence). The CDR3 is made up of 16 amino acids. The CDR3 reads CASGYRRGTSEQEQYF. In nucleotides, the CDR3 is TGTGCCAGTGGATACCGGAGAGGGACTTCCGAGCAGGAGCAGTACTTC.

The chain recombines TRBV7-2 with TRBJ1-1; a weak D match, TRBD1 (5 bases). Germline CDR1 and CDR2: SGHTA and FQGNSA. Trimming cost V 5 bases and J 6 bases, with 16 bases left between them. CDR3 size: 14 residues. CDR3 bases: TGTGCCAGCAGCCGCCGGGCGGGGGTCGCTGAAGCTTTCTTT. This translates into CASSRRAGVAEAFF.

The chain is built from TRBV5-4 and TRBJ1-6; 10 bases fit TRBD1. CDR3 length: 17 amino acids. V shed 1 base and J 8 bases; nucleotides not matched to a gene: 9. Germline values: CDR1 SGHNT, CDR2 YYREEE (reference sequence). For the CDR3, the DNA is TGTGCCAGCAGCTTGATGGGACAGGGGTATAGGGATTCACCCCTCCACTTT. Its translation is CASSLMGQGYRDSPLHF.

The CDR3 here is CASRRDRAYNQPQHF. CDR3 DNA: TGTGCCAGCAGAAGGGACAGGGCCTACAATCAGCCCCAGCATTTT. This chain connects TRBV6-5 to TRBJ1-5; 9 bases are shared with TRBD1. Trimming removed 6 bases from V and 3 bases from J; junction bases left unmatched: 6. The CDR3 sequence is 15 residues long. From germline, CDR1 is MNHEY and CDR2 SVGAGI.

This clone was detected only once. This sequence joins TRBV14 and TRBJ1-1; 9 bases line up with TRBD1. CDR1 and CDR2 from the germline V gene are SGHDN and FVKESK. V shed 4 bases and J 4 bases; nucleotides not matched to a gene: 4. The CDR3 has 14 amino acids. The CDR3 loop reads CASSPRDRVTEAFF. DNA for the CDR3: TGTGCCAGCAGCCCTCGGGACAGGGTCACTGAAGCTTTCTTT.

The CDR3 spells CASSSRGSGLKTQYF. Written as DNA, the CDR3 is TGTGCCAGCAGCTCCAGAGGTTCTGGGTTAAAGACCCAGTACTTC. The chain carries TRBV11-2 and TRBJ2-5; D is uncertain. Trimming removed 4 bases at V and 6 bases at J, with 18 bases between. This CDR3 has 15 residues. The germline gives CDR1 SGHAT, CDR2 FQNNGV.

This clone was detected once. The chain carries TRBV5-1 and TRBJ2-7, with 11 nucleotides matching TRBD1. This CDR3 has 14 residues. The germline V gene has CDR1 SGHRS and CDR2 YFSETQ. V lost 2 bases and J lost 5; bases outside the gene matches: 3. CDR3 loop: CASSFGQGADEQYF. The CDR3 DNA follows: TGCGCCAGCAGCTTCGGACAGGGGGCAGACGAGCAGTACTTC.

This chain joins TRBV10-3 and TRBJ2-7; TRBD1 matches 7 bases. After removal of 7 bases from V and 3 bases from J, the junction contained 3 bases not matched to a gene. The CDR3 runs to 12 residues. In germline, CDR1 is ENHRY, CDR2 SYGVKD. Written as DNA, the CDR3 is TGTGCCATCAAGGGGACAGACTACGAGCAGTACTTC. This encodes CAIKGTDYEQYF.

The J gene is TRBJ1-1, the V gene TRBV10-2, with D tentatively TRBD1 (5 bases). This CDR3 has 13 residues. Trimming cost V 7 bases and J 12 bases, with 21 bases left between them. CDR1 and CDR2 (germline): WSHSY, SAAADI. CDR3 residues: CASKDTENTEPFF. CDR3 DNA sequence: TGCGCCAGCAAGGACACAGAGAACACCGAACCTTTCTTT.

The chain uses TRBV6-5 and TRBJ2-7, with no clear D. CDR1 and CDR2 from the germline V gene are MNHEY and SVGAGI. Trimming removed 2 bases from V and 3 bases from J, with 14 bases in between. The CDR3 has 15 amino acids. The CDR3 DNA reads TGTGCCAGCAGTTACGTTGGTCGAACGGGCTACGAGCAGTACTTC. It specifies CASSYVGRTGYEQYF.

The rearrangement uses TRBV7-2 and TRBJ2-6, with 7 bases lining up with TRBD1. J lost 1 base, V lost 5 bases, and 2 bases had no gene match. Germline values: CDR1 SGHTA, CDR2 FQGNSA. This CDR3 has 15 residues. The CDR3 sequence is CASSRQGSGANVLTF. The CDR3 coding sequence is TGTGCCAGCAGCCGACAGGGTTCTGGGGCCAACGTCCTGACTTTC.

The genes are TRBV10-3 and TRBJ1-5; TRBD1 matches 10 bases. V dropped 5 bases and J dropped 5; count of bases not matched to a gene: 3. The CDR3 is 14 amino acids. From germline, CDR1 is ENHRY and CDR2 SYGVKD. CDR3 nucleotides: TGTGCCATCAGTTCCGGGACAGGGGATCAGCCCCAGCATTTT. This codes for CAISSGTGDQPQHF.

This clone was seen only once. This chain joins TRBV10-3 and TRBJ1-2; 7 bases map to TRBD1. J gave up 5 bases and V 5 bases, and 8 bases lay outside the gene matches. CDR1 is ENHRY, CDR2 SYGVKD, per germline. The CDR3 runs 14 residues. The DNA for the CDR3 is TGTGCCATCAGTTTTGACAGGGCCTCTTATGGCTACACCTTC. Translating gives CAISFDRASYGYTF.

Of note for this clone: Relative to the germline gene, one junction end is altered; a read error may explain this. The identical CDR3 is also encoded by other nucleotide sequences in the sample. The chain employs TRBV7-9 and TRBJ2-7; 9 nucleotides align to TRBD1. Germline CDR1 SEHNR, CDR2 FQNEAQ (reference sequence). This CDR3 contains 14 residues. CDR3 region: CSSSLVGQGYEQYF. CDR3 sequence (DNA): TGTTCCAGCAGCTTAGTTGGACAGGGGTACGAGCAGTACTTC.

The genes are TRBV21-1 and TRBJ1-5; the table's D gene call, TRBD1, was not cross checked with the DNA. TRBV21-1 is termed a pseudogene. The CDR3 contains 21 residues. The CDR3: CASSKSADKRVPPHSNQPQHF. The CDR3 region has the DNA TGTGCCAGCAGCAAAAGCGCGGACAAACGGGTCCCCCCCCATAGCAATCAGCCCCAGCATTTT.